This TCR gamma chain was retrieved from a study of gamma-delta T cells after stem cell transplantation. This CDR3 region has 13 residues. The germline gives CDR1 VENAVY, CDR2 YDSYNSRV. V shed 1 base, J shed 2 bases, and the junction held 2 bases outside the gene matches. This clone is labeled large. TCRdb re-called the RT-PCR reads via CATT. This sample has several hundred gamma-chain clones, with about 22% found just once. The sample comprised gamma-delta T cells. This chain connects TRGV8 to TRGJ1 or TRGJ2. This sequence originates from a human donor. It is not recorded whose cells these are; they may come from a transplant donor. The CDR3 coding sequence is TGTGCCACCTGGGATAGCCATTATTATAAGAAACTCTTT. Translated: CATWDSHYYKKLF.